This entry features one T cell receptor beta chain sequence. What it binds is unknown. The data were taken from a study of OX40 agonist ivuxolimab in advanced cancers. Study summary: The diagnoses of dose-escalation patients were hepatocellular carcinoma, melanoma, renal cell or head and neck cancer.

Anyone with autoimmune disease history or systemic immunosuppression was excluded. This CDR3 region has 14 residues. V was cut by 6 bases and J by 2 bases, with 14 bases left in between. Germline-derived CDR1 and CDR2 are LNHDA and SQIVND (reference sequence). Study-wide findings and caveats: What antigens the expanded peripheral T cells recognized was never established. At 0.1 to 3.0 mg/kg and by week 6, CD4+ and CD8+ T cells in the blood had expanded clonally.

Produced via immunoSEQ multiplex PCR; TCRdb's table is partial and in-frame only. The sample holds 60,000 to 75,000 clones, about 83% seen once. Material: CD4+ or CD8+ T cells sorted from blood, obtained in a trial of the OX40 agonist ivuxolimab. The rearrangement joins TRBV19 to TRBJ2-7; D might be TRBD1 (6 bases). The TCR comes from an adult with an advanced solid tumor such as melanoma, head and neck, liver or kidney cancer. CDR3 loop: CASSANRDTYEQYF. In DNA form, the CDR3 reads TGTGCCAGTAGCGCCAACAGGGATACCTACGAGCAGTACTTC.